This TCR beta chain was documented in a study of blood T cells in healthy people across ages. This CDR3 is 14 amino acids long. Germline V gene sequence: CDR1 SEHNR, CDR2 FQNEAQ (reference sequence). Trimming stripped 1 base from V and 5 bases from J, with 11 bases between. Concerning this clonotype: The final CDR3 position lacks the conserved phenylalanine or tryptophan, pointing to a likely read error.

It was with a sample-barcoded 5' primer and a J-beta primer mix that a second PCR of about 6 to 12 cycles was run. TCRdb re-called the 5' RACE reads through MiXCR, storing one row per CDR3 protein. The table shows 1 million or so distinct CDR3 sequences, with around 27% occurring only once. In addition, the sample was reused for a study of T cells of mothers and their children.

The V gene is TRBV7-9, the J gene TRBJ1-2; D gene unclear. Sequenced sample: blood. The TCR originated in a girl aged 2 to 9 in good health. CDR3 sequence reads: CASSLGLSLYGYTL. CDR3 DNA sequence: TGTGCCAGCAGCTTAGGCCTCAGCCTTTATGGCTACACCCTC.